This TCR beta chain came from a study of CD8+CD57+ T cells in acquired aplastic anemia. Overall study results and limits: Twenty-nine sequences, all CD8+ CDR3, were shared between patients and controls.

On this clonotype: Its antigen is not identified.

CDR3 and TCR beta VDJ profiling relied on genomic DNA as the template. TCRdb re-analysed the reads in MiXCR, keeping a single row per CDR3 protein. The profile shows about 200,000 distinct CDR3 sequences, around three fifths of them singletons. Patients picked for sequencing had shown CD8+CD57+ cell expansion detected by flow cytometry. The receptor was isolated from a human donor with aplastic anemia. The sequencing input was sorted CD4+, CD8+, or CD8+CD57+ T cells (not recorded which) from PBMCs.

CDR3: CSARAFTGDIDTQYF. CDR3 sequence (DNA): TGCAGTGCTAGAGCTTTCACGGGGGACATAGATACGCAGTATTTT. The chain uses TRBV20-1 and TRBJ2-3, with D perhaps matching TRBD1 or TRBD2 (6 bases each). The CDR3 has 15 residues. Trimming stripped 1 base from V and 5 bases from J, with 16 bases between. Germline values: CDR1 DFQATT, CDR2 SNEGSKA (reference sequence).